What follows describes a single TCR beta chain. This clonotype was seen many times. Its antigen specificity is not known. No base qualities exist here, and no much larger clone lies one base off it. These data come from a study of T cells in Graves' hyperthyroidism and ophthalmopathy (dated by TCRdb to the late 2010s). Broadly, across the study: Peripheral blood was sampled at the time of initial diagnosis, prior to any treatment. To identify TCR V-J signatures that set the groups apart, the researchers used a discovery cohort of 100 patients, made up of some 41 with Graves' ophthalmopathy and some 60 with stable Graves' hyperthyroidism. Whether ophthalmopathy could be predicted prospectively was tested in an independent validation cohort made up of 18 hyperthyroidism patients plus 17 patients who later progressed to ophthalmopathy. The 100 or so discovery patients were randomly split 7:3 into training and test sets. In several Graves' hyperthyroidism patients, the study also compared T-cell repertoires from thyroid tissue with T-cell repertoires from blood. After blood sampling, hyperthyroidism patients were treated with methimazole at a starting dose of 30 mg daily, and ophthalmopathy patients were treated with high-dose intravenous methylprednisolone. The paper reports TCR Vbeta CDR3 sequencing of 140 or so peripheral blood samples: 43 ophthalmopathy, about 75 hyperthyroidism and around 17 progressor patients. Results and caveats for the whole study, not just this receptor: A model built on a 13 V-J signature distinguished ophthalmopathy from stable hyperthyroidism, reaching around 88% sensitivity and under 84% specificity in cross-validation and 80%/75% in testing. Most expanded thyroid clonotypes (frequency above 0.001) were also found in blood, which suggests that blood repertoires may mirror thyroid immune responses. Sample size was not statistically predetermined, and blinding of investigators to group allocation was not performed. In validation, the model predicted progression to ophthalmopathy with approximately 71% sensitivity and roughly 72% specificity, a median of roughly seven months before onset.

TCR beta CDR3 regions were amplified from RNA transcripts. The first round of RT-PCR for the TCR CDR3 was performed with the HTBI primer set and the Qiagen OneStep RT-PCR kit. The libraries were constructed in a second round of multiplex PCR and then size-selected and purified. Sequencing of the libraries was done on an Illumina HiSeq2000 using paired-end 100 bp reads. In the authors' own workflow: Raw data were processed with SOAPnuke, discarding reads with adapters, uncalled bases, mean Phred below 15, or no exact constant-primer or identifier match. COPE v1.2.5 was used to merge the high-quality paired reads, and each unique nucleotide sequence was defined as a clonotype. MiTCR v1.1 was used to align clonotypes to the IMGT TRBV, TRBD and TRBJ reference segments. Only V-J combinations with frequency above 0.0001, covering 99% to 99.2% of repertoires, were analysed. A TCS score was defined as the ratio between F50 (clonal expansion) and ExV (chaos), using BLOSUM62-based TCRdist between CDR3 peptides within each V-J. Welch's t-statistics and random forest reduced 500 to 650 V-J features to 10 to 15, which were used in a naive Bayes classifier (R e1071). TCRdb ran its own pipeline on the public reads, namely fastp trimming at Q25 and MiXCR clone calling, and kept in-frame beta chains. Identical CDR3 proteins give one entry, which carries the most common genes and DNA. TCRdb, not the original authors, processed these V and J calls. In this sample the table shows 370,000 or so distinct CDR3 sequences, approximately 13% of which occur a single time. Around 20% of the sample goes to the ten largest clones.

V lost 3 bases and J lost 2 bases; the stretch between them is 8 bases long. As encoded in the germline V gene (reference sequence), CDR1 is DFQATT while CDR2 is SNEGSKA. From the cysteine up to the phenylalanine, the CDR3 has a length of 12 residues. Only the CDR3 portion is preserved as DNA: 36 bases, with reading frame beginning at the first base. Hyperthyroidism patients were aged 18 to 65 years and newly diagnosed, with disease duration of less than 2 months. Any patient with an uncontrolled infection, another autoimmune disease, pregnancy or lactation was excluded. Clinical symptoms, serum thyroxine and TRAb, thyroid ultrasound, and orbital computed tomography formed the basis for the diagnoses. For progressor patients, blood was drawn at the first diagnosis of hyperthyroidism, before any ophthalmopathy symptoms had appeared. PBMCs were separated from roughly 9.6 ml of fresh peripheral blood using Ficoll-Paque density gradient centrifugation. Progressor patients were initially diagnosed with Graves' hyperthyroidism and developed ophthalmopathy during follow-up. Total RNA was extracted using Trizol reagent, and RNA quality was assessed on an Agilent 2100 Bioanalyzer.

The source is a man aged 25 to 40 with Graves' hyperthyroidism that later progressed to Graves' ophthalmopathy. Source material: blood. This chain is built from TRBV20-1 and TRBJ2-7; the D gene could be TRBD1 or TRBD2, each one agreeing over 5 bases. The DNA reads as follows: TGCAGTGCTAGGGGGGTGACCTACGAGCAGTACTTC. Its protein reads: CSARGVTYEQYF.